Below are 24 T cell receptor beta chains sequenced from a single sample in a study of CD8 T cells in Susac syndrome. With random hexamers, reverse transcription was performed on about 0.5 to 1 ug of RNA. Via MiXCR, TCRdb re-called the immunoSEQ multiplex PCR reads, giving one row per CDR3 protein. The sample carries fewer than 85,000 distinct CDR3 sequences, around 94% recorded once. The sequencing input was CD8+ T cells from PBMCs. The receptors were sampled from a human donor with Susac syndrome.

The chain is built from TRBV6-4 and TRBJ2-1; 10 positions match TRBD2. The CDR3 spans 16 residues. Germline CDR1 reads MRHNA; CDR2 reads SNTAGT. V gave up 0 bases and J gave up 5 bases; unmatched junction bases: 4. CDR3 DNA sequence: TGTGCCAGCAGTGACTCGGCTAGCGGGGGCCACAATGAGCAGTTCTTC. As protein: CASSDSASGGHNEQFF.

The rearrangement links TRBV9 to TRBJ2-7, with D perhaps given as TRBD1 or TRBD2 (6 bases each). The germline CDR1 and CDR2 sequences are SGDLS and YYNGEE. The CDR3 is 13 amino acids. Trimming took off 0 bases at V and 5 bases at J, with 9 bases between the two ends. CDR3 region: CASSVGRGDEQYF. CDR3 bases: TGTGCCAGCAGCGTAGGGAGGGGGGACGAGCAGTACTTC.

This chain connects TRBV29-1 to TRBJ2-1; possibly TRBD1 for D (7 bases). Trimming removed 1 base from V and 2 bases from J, with 15 bases in between. Germline V gene data show CDR1 as SQVTM and CDR2 as ANQGSEA. CDR3 length: 16 amino acids. The CDR3 bases are TGCAGCGTTGAAGGGGGGGACAGTACAGCCTACAATGAGCAGTTCTTC. It yields the protein CSVEGGDSTAYNEQFF.

This chain links TRBV12-3 or TRBV12-4 with TRBJ2-3; 7 bases are a match to TRBD1. The CDR3 runs 14 residues. Trimming took 9 bases from V and 2 from J; bases not matched to a gene: 8. The CDR3 DNA is TGTGCCAGTTGGGACAGCGACCTCACAGATACGCAGTATTTT. Its protein is CASWDSDLTDTQYF.

This clonotype has a single count. This chain joins TRBV2 and TRBJ2-7; D is unclear. Germline assignment: CDR1 SNHLY and CDR2 FYNNEI. This CDR3 is 10 amino acids long. Trimming pared 2 bases from V and 5 bases from J, leaving 1 base between. The DNA for the CDR3 is TGTGCCAGCAGTGAAAACGAGCAGTACTTC. Amino acid sequence: CASSENEQYF.

V is TRBV2 and J is TRBJ1-1; D might be TRBD1 (5 bases). Deletions cut 9 bases from V and 1 base from J, with 12 bases between. CDR3 length equals 13 residues. Germline values: CDR1 SNHLY, CDR2 FYNNEI. CDR3 in amino acids: CARSGSSNTEAFF. CDR3 sequence (DNA): TGTGCCAGGTCAGGGTCCTCGAACACTGAAGCTTTCTTT.

The chain employs TRBV15 and TRBJ2-7; D gene unclear. The V gene's germline CDR1 is LNHNV and CDR2 YYDKDF (reference sequence). Trimming left V 0 bases short and J 1 base short, with 7 bases between. CDR3 length: 14 amino acids. This CDR3 is CATSRDGRSYEQYF. Written as DNA, the CDR3 is TGTGCCACCAGCAGAGATGGCCGTTCCTACGAGCAGTACTTC.

The DNA of the CDR3 is TGCGCCAGCAGCCAAATCAATTCAGCGGGCAATGAGCAGTTCTTC. Its translation is CASSQINSAGNEQFF. The V call is TRBV4-1, the J call TRBJ2-1; tentatively, D is TRBD2 (6 bases). CDR1 and CDR2 (germline): MGHRA, YSYEKL. V shed 2 bases and J shed 6 bases, with 14 bases lying between them. The CDR3 is 15 residues long.

This clonotype has just one count. The chain carries TRBV11-2 and TRBJ2-5; D unresolved. CDR1 is SGHAT, CDR2 FQNNGV, per germline. There are 15 residues in the CDR3. Trimming removed 5 bases from V and 3 bases from J, with 16 bases in between. Here the CDR3 DNA reads TGTGCCAGCAGCCGACTGACGGCTTTTAAAGAGACCCAGTACTTC. Translation gives CASSRLTAFKETQYF.

The V and J genes are TRBV20-1 and TRBJ2-5; TRBD1 matches at 12 bases. The CDR3 runs 14 residues. Germline CDR1 reads DFQATT; CDR2 reads SNEGSKA (reference sequence). V gave up 5 bases and J gave up 0 bases; unmatched junction bases: 1. In DNA form, the CDR3 reads TGCAGTGCTTGGGACAGGGGGCACCAAGAGACCCAGTACTTC. It encodes CSAWDRGHQETQYF.

The chain joins TRBV6-5 to TRBJ2-3; 7 nucleotides align to TRBD2. V shed 0 bases and J 8 bases; nucleotides not matched to a gene: 11. CDR1 and CDR2 from the germline V gene are MNHEY and SVGAGI. The CDR3 is made up of 16 amino acids. The CDR3 protein is CASSYSRVRGEVTQYF. The CDR3 nucleotides are TGTGCCAGCAGTTACTCGCGGGTCCGGGGGGAGGTTACGCAGTATTTT.

The chain is built from TRBV6-1 and TRBJ2-1; D is unresolved. Trimming left V 1 base short and J 3 bases short, with 16 bases between. This CDR3 comprises 17 residues. Germline CDR1 and CDR2: MNHNS and SASEGT. The CDR3 DNA is TGTGCCAGCAGTGAAGGGCGATATGGGCACAACTACAATGAGCAGTTCTTC. Its translation is CASSEGRYGHNYNEQFF.

The rearrangement links TRBV6-1 to TRBJ2-2; either TRBD1 or TRBD2 may supply D (6 bases each). CDR3 size: 19 residues. Trimming cost V 7 bases and J 6 bases, with 30 bases left between them. Germline values: CDR1 MNHNS, CDR2 SASEGT. CDR3 amino acids: CASTRTPGSPGGLAGELFF. The CDR3 DNA reads TGTGCCAGCACCCGTACCCCCGGCAGCCCCGGGGGCCTTGCCGGGGAGCTGTTTTTT.

The chain carries TRBV29-1 and TRBJ2-7; TRBD1 or TRBD2 may be the D gene (5 bases each). Trimming removed 1 base at V and 0 bases at J, with 10 bases between. The CDR3 has 14 residues. Germline V gene data show CDR1 as SQVTM and CDR2 as ANQGSEA. DNA of the CDR3: TGCAGCGTTGAAGGTGAGGGACGCTCCTACGAGCAGTACTTC. This codes for CSVEGEGRSYEQYF.

The CDR3, as DNA: TGTGCCAGCAGCTGGGGGCGAAACGAGCAGTACTTC. It encodes CASSWGRNEQYF. This sequence joins TRBV5-4 and TRBJ2-7, with D perhaps TRBD1 (6 bases). V lost 3 bases, J lost 5 bases, and 9 bases lay in between. The CDR3 is 12 residues long. Germline V CDR1 and CDR2: SGHNT, YYREEE (reference sequence).

The chain joins TRBV2 to TRBJ1-1, with TRBD1 matching 8 bases. With V trimmed by 2 bases and J by 7 bases, 15 bases remained unmatched. Germline CDR1 reads SNHLY; CDR2 reads FYNNEI. This CDR3 region has 17 residues. The CDR3 DNA is TGTGCCAGCAGTGAAACCCAACCCGACAGGGGCCGGAGTGAAGCTTTCTTT. Translated, it gives CASSETQPDRGRSEAFF.

This clonotype has just one count. The chain combines TRBV20-1 with TRBJ1-1; D ambiguous. Germline V gives CDR1 DFQATT, CDR2 SNEGSKA (reference sequence). V lost 1 base, J lost 5 bases, and 5 bases lay in between. The CDR3 totals 11 residues. The CDR3 loop reads CSARVLTEAFF. In DNA form, the CDR3 reads TGCAGTGCTAGAGTATTGACTGAAGCTTTCTTT.

The CDR3 coding sequence is TGTGCCAGCAGTGAAGCTGTGACTAGCGGGGACCAAGAGACCCAGTACTTC. Residues: CASSEAVTSGDQETQYF. The chain links TRBV6-1 to TRBJ2-5, with TRBD2 matching 11 bases. The CDR3 runs 17 residues. Germline assignment: CDR1 MNHNS and CDR2 SASEGT. The V gene end was trimmed by 0 bases and the J gene end by 0 bases; junction bases not matched to a gene: 3.

The CDR3 protein is CASSFQDWDGLNYPLHF. CDR3 coding DNA: TGTGCCAGCAGCTTCCAAGATTGGGACGGACTGAATTACCCACTCCACTTT. The chain couples TRBV7-9 to TRBJ1-6; a possible D gene is TRBD1 (5 bases). CDR1 is SEHNR, CDR2 FQNEAQ, per germline (reference sequence). Deletions cut 3 bases from V and 16 bases from J, with 28 bases between. CDR3 length: 17 residues.

The chain is built from TRBV27 and TRBJ2-1; D may be TRBD2 (7 bases). Trimming shortened V by 0 bases and J by 6 bases, and 15 bases separated the two germline ends. This CDR3 has 16 amino acids. From germline, CDR1 is MNHEY and CDR2 SMNVEV (reference sequence). The CDR3 DNA sequence: TGTGCCAGCAGTTTATCCCCGGGGGGCGGGGGCAATGAGCAGTTCTTC. Its protein product is CASSLSPGGGGNEQFF.

V gene TRBV7-8 combines with J gene TRBJ2-7, with 8 bases fitting TRBD1. CDR3 length equals 14 residues. V lost 5 bases and J lost 2; bases outside the gene matches: 5. CDR1 and CDR2 from the germline V gene are SGHVS and FQNEAQ. DNA for the CDR3: TGTGCCAGCAGCCCTGACAGGGGTCCCTACGAGCAGTACTTC. It specifies CASSPDRGPYEQYF.

The V and J genes are TRBV6-6 and TRBJ2-7; D might be TRBD2 (5 bases). The germline CDR1 and CDR2 sequences are MNHNY and SVGAGI (reference sequence). The CDR3 is 15 amino acids. V was pared by 5 bases and J by 2 bases, with 16 bases between. The CDR3 region has the DNA TGTGCCAGCAGTCCAACCCCCACCGGGGCCTACGAGCAGTACTTC. The encoded protein is CASSPTPTGAYEQYF.

V gene TRBV20-1 combines with J gene TRBJ1-4, with D perhaps matching TRBD1 (5 bases). The length of the CDR3 is 15 residues. Germline CDR1 DFQATT, CDR2 SNEGSKA (reference sequence). Between the trimmed V and J ends, which lost 0 bases and 0 bases, there was a span of 8 bases. The CDR3 DNA sequence: TGCAGTGCTAGAGATGGGACTGCAACTAATGAAAAACTGTTTTTT. Amino acid sequence: CSARDGTATNEKLFF.

This clonotype was seen just once. This chain joins TRBV11-2 and TRBJ2-7; TRBD2 agrees at 8 bases. CDR1 and CDR2 (germline): SGHAT, FQNNGV. V shed 3 bases, J shed 0 bases, and the junction held 4 bases outside the gene matches. There are 15 residues in the CDR3. CDR3: CASSFETSGSYEQYF. The CDR3 DNA reads as TGTGCCAGCAGCTTCGAAACTAGCGGCTCCTACGAGCAGTACTTC.